This passage covers 4 T cell receptor beta chains from one sample sequenced in a study of human T cells and chemical hapten exposure. TCRdb processed the RACE reads anew with MiXCR; each CDR3 protein has one entry. The data show roughly 50,000 distinct CDR3 sequences, with approximately 9.9% seen just once and roughly 17% held by the top ten. Time point denoted: patch test 3, about 24 weeks after DPC sensitization. Treatment denoted: therapeutic diphenylcyclopropenone sensitization with weekly scalp DPC. The input for sequencing was whole blood, taken in connection with sensitization to the hapten diphenylcyclopropenone (DPC). All receptors come from a woman in her thirties or forties with alopecia areata. Some clones in this sample may be carry-over from other donors' samples.

This clonotype was counted a few times. V gene TRBV2 combines with J gene TRBJ2-7; 12 bases agree with TRBD1. This CDR3 region has 15 residues. Looked up from germline, CDR1 is SNHLY and CDR2 is FYNNEI. V gave up 6 bases and J gave up 5 bases; unmatched junction bases: 8. The CDR3 region is CASSWIGTGGNEQYF. DNA of the CDR3: TGTGCCAGCAGCTGGATTGGGACAGGGGGCAACGAGCAGTACTTC.

This clonotype was counted many times. The rearrangement links TRBV5-8 to TRBJ2-3, with D possibly matching TRBD1 (6 bases). V lost 0 bases and J lost 2, with 7 bases in between. This CDR3 comprises 14 residues. The germline V gene encodes CDR1 SGHTS and CDR2 YDEGEE. This CDR3 is CASSLGQDTDTQYF. The CDR3 DNA is TGTGCCAGCAGCTTGGGACAGGACACAGATACGCAGTATTTT.

This clonotype showed up many times. The V call is TRBV19, the J call TRBJ2-7; tentatively, D is TRBD1 (6 bases). Germline V gives CDR1 LNHDA, CDR2 SQIVND (reference sequence). The CDR3 has 11 amino acids. Trimming stripped 6 bases from V and 8 bases from J, with 11 bases between. Here the CDR3 reads CASSLDRKQYF. The CDR3 DNA follows: TGTGCCAGTAGCCTTGACAGGAAGCAGTACTTC.

The chain uses TRBV6-1 and TRBJ1-1; D perhaps matches TRBD1 (5 bases). The germline gives CDR1 MNHNS, CDR2 SASEGT. The CDR3 has 14 residues. V was pared by 6 bases and J by 7 bases, with 18 bases between. The DNA of the CDR3 is TGTGCCAGCAGCCCTCTTCAGGGCGTCTTTGAAGCTTTCTTT. It translates to CASSPLQGVFEAFF.